The 21 T cell receptor beta chains below were found in one sample sequenced in a study of identifying expanded T cells in peripheral blood. Repertoires were generated with immunoSEQ multiplex PCR, while TCRdb's copy carries only in-frame clones and drops some. Of about 89,000 clones listed, about nine tenths are singletons. The specimen was blood. Receptors originate from a person aged 18 to 70 in good health.

The rearrangement uses TRBV28 and TRBJ2-1; 9 bases agree with TRBD1. The germline CDR1 and CDR2 sequences are MDHEN and SYDVKM. Germline trimming cut 2 bases from V and 9 bases from J; bases unmatched to any gene: 8. This CDR3 is built from 15 residues. CDR3 amino acids: CASSLPGQGRGEQFF. CDR3 nucleotide sequence: TGTGCCAGCAGTTTACCTGGACAGGGGCGAGGTGAGCAGTTCTTC.

The genes are TRBV7-2 and TRBJ2-5, with 7 bases identical to TRBD2. This CDR3 is 14 amino acids long. CDR1 is SGHTA, CDR2 FQGNSA, per germline. V lost 0 bases to trimming and J lost 5 bases; unmatched junction nucleotides: 3. CDR3 nucleotides: TGTGCCAGCAGCTTAGCGGTGCGGGGGGAGACCCAGTACTTC. This translates into CASSLAVRGETQYF.

The chain combines TRBV9 with TRBJ2-7; 11 bases map to TRBD2. Germline assignment: CDR1 SGDLS and CDR2 YYNGEE. V lost 4 bases and J lost 4; bases outside the gene matches: 7. The CDR3 contains 15 residues. The CDR3 DNA reads as TGTGCCAGCAGCCTAGCGGGGGGTAGCGGGTACGAGCAGTACTTC. Translated, it gives CASSLAGGSGYEQYF.

The genes are TRBV7-2 and TRBJ2-7, with a possible D match to TRBD1 (6 bases). In germline, CDR1 is SGHTA, CDR2 FQGNSA. The V end lost 5 bases, the J end lost 3 bases, and 14 bases lay between the germline ends. CDR3 length equals 14 residues. The CDR3 sequence is CASSQGPSYYEQYF. The CDR3 region has the DNA TGTGCCAGCAGCCAGGGGCCATCTTACTACGAGCAGTACTTC.

The chain employs TRBV5-1 and TRBJ1-6; D call uncertain. The CDR3 extends over 15 amino acids. Per the germline V gene, CDR1 is SGHRS and CDR2 is YFSETQ. Trimming cost V 3 bases and J 0 bases, with 7 bases left between them. Here the CDR3 DNA reads TGCGCCAGCAGCTCGCAGAGCTCCTATAATTCACCCCTCCACTTT. Protein product: CASSSQSSYNSPLHF.

V usage is TRBV28 and J usage is TRBJ2-7; 9 nucleotides align to TRBD1. The trim removed 2 bases at V and 3 bases at J, leaving 17 bases unmatched. Germline V gene data show CDR1 as MDHEN and CDR2 as SYDVKM. There are 19 residues in the CDR3. CDR3 sequence reads: CASSLTRPRQGVKDYEQYF. The CDR3 region has the DNA TGTGCCAGCAGTTTAACGCGGCCCAGACAGGGGGTAAAGGACTACGAGCAGTACTTC.

J is TRBJ2-1 and V is TRBV7-8, with TRBD2 identical over 13 bases. After removal of 1 base from V and 3 bases from J, the junction contained 3 bases not matched to a gene. Germline V CDR1 and CDR2: SGHVS, FQNEAQ. The CDR3 contains 17 residues. The DNA of the CDR3 is TGTGCCAGCAGCTTAGATAGGACTAGCGGGAGCTACAATGAGCAGTTCTTC. Its protein is CASSLDRTSGSYNEQFF.

The chain recombines TRBV7-2 with TRBJ2-1; no firm D call. V was shortened by 3 bases and J by 2 bases, with 5 bases between the two germline ends. The V gene's germline CDR1 is SGHTA and CDR2 FQGNSA. CDR3 length equals 13 residues. CDR3 coding DNA: TGTGCCAGCAGCTTTGGGACCTACAATGAGCAGTTCTTC. This sequence encodes CASSFGTYNEQFF.

This chain links TRBV11-2 with TRBJ1-4; D remains ambiguous. This CDR3 has 14 amino acids. Deletions cut 4 bases from V and 11 bases from J, with 17 bases between. CDR1 is SGHAT, CDR2 FQNNGV, per germline. Here the CDR3 DNA reads TGTGCCAGCAGCTCATCCCCCCAGGCGAGCAAACTGTTTTTT. Translation gives CASSSSPQASKLFF.

The chain couples TRBV11-1 to TRBJ2-2, with TRBD1 matching 7 bases. This CDR3 has 14 residues. CDR1 is SGHAT and CDR2 is FQDESV in the germline V gene (reference sequence). Unmatched junction bases numbered 2, after V lost 3 bases and J lost 4 bases. CDR3 DNA: TGTGCCAGCAGCTTTCGACAGGGCACCGGGGAGCTGTTTTTT. Translation gives CASSFRQGTGELFF.

This rearrangement joins TRBV4-1 to TRBJ2-7; possibly TRBD2 for D (5 bases). The CDR3 has 13 residues. Germline V gene data show CDR1 as MGHRA and CDR2 as YSYEKL. V lost 2 bases to trimming and J lost 3 bases, with 8 bases between them. Written as DNA, the CDR3 is TGCGCCAGCAGCCAAACTAGAATCTACGAGCAGTACTTC. This translates into CASSQTRIYEQYF.

The rearrangement links TRBV28 to TRBJ2-7; D may be TRBD2 (6 bases). V was trimmed by 3 bases and J by 3 bases, leaving 6 bases between them. In germline, CDR1 is MDHEN, CDR2 SYDVKM. The CDR3 covers 12 residues. The CDR3, as DNA: TGTGCCAGCAGTTTCGGGAGCTACGAGCAGTACTTC. It is translated as CASSFGSYEQYF.

CDR3 region: CASSLGLAGSTDTQYF. The CDR3 DNA sequence: TGTGCCAGCAGCCTCGGACTAGCGGGTAGCACAGATACGCAGTATTTT. The genes are TRBV7-7 and TRBJ2-3; 11 bases map to TRBD2. The CDR3 sequence is 16 residues long. Germline assignment: CDR1 SSHAT and CDR2 FNYEAQ (reference sequence). V was pared by 5 bases and J by 0 bases, with 4 bases of the junction left unmatched.

This clone occurred a few times. The chain couples TRBV28 to TRBJ2-7, with 11 bases matching TRBD1. CDR3 size: 15 residues. Germline V gene lookup returns CDR1 MDHEN and CDR2 SYDVKM. With 3 bases clipped from V and 6 bases from J, the junction kept 7 bases outside the gene matches. The CDR3 DNA is TGTGCCAGCAGTTTTATAGCCGGGACAGGGGGCGAGCAGTACTTC. It is translated as CASSFIAGTGGEQYF. Complete variable domain (other parts from reference TRBV28 and TRBJ2-7): DVKVTQSSRYLVKRTGEKVFLECVQDMDHENMFWYRQDPGLGLRLIYFSYDVKMKEKGDIPEGYSVSREKKERFSLILESASTNQTSMYLCASSFIAGTGGEQYFGPGTRLTVT.

This sequence joins TRBV5-1 and TRBJ2-2; D might be TRBD2 (6 bases). This CDR3 has 15 residues. V was clipped by 7 bases and J by 3 bases, with 16 bases between them. Germline V CDR1 and CDR2: SGHRS, YFSETQ. In nucleotides, the CDR3 is TGCGCCAGCTGGGGAGGCTCCTACTACACCGGGGAGCTGTTTTTT. Translated: CASWGGSYYTGELFF.

The chain carries TRBV9 and TRBJ2-1; 9 bases line up with TRBD1. CDR3 length: 16 residues. The V and J ends lost 3 bases and 5 bases, in that order; junction bases with no gene match: 9. Germline CDR1 reads SGDLS; CDR2 reads YYNGEE. The CDR3 loop is CASSEPLTGGNNEQFF. Here the CDR3 DNA reads TGTGCCAGCAGCGAGCCCCTGACAGGGGGGAACAATGAGCAGTTCTTC. Variable domain in full (rest from reference TRBV9 and TRBJ2-1): DSGVTQTPKHLITATGQRVTLRCSPRSGDLSVYWYQQSLDQGLQFLIQYYNGEERAKGNILERFSAQQFPDLHSELNLSSLELGDSALYFCASSEPLTGGNNEQFFGPGTRLTVL.

CDR3 coding DNA: TGTGCCAGCAGTCCCCGCTCGGGATCTTACTACGAGCAGTACTTC. Its translation is CASSPRSGSYYEQYF. The chain couples TRBV28 to TRBJ2-7; D perhaps matches TRBD2 (5 bases). Germline V gene sequence: CDR1 MDHEN, CDR2 SYDVKM. The CDR3 consists of 15 residues. V gave up 5 bases and J gave up 3 bases, with 17 bases separating them.

V and J are TRBV11-2 and TRBJ2-1; 7 bases are a match to TRBD1. V shed 5 bases and J 6 bases; nucleotides not matched to a gene: 4. The CDR3 spans 13 residues. Looked up from germline, CDR1 is SGHAT and CDR2 is FQNNGV. The CDR3 spells CASSQNRGNEQFF. CDR3 in DNA: TGTGCCAGCAGCCAAAACAGGGGCAATGAGCAGTTCTTC.

The chain has TRBV4-1 and TRBJ1-1, with D possibly being TRBD1 (5 bases). CDR1 and CDR2 (germline): MGHRA, YSYEKL. V lost 2 bases and J 4 bases, leaving 14 bases between the germline ends. This CDR3 contains 15 residues. The CDR3, as DNA: TGCGCCAGCAGCCAATCCCCAGGGACCTCCACTGAAGCTTTCTTT. This encodes CASSQSPGTSTEAFF.

The chain joins TRBV10-1 to TRBJ2-1; possibly TRBD2 for D (6 bases). Germline V gene lookup returns CDR1 WNHNN and CDR2 SYGVQD (reference sequence). Trimming pared 0 bases from V and 0 bases from J, leaving 12 bases between. CDR3 length equals 17 residues. CDR3 in DNA: TGCGCCAGCAGTGAGTCGAAAATAGCGGTCTCCTACAATGAGCAGTTCTTC. It yields the protein CASSESKIAVSYNEQFF.

The chain recombines TRBV2 with TRBJ2-2; D unresolved. The V and J ends lost 2 bases and 3 bases respectively, with 10 bases between them. CDR3 size: 15 residues. Germline V lookup: CDR1 SNHLY, CDR2 FYNNEI. DNA of the CDR3: TGTGCCAGCAGTGAACCGAACAGTCACACCGGGGAGCTGTTTTTT. Translated: CASSEPNSHTGELFF.